This TCR beta chain comes out of a study of blood T cell repertoires in COVID-19. Study background: Acute and convalescent COVID-19 samples came from the United States, Italy and Spain. The cDNA or gDNA used as material had been derived from T cells, B-cell-depleted T cells, or PBMCs.

Original processing methods: Amplification with reference gene primers provided the estimates of nucleated cell counts. Data came from immunoSEQ multiplex PCR; TCRdb stores just in-frame clones and leaves some out. V and J calls plus clone size are reproduced from that table; the DNA served to infer D and trimming. The sample includes around 230,000 clones, about four fifths seen only once; the top ten take roughly 8%. The receptor was isolated from a woman aged 50 to 60 with acute or convalescent COVID-19. The sequencing sample was made of peripheral blood.

The CDR3 spells CASRLGLRGLAYGYTF. The CDR3 nucleotides are TGTGCAAGTCGCTTAGGACTCCGGGGTCTGGCCTATGGCTACACCTTC. The V and J genes are TRBV12-2 and TRBJ1-2. TRBV12-2 is a recognized pseudogene. CDR3 length: 16 residues.